This T cell receptor beta chain originates from a study of blood T cell repertoires in COVID-19. This clone was observed once. Some clones are missing from TCRdb's copy, which holds only in-frame ones; the method was immunoSEQ multiplex PCR. The sample holds 400,000 or so clones; over 75% are singletons and the top ten take roughly 2%. Recruitment covered over 20 US areas and drew participants whose ages spanned about 18 to 100 years. V gave up 2 bases and J gave up 13 bases; unmatched junction bases: 9. The CDR3 contains 14 residues. Germline V gene lookup returns CDR1 LGHDT and CDR2 YNNKEL (reference sequence).

Sequenced input: PBMCs or T cells enriched from blood (not recorded which). This receptor was identified in a man aged 40-49 years in a cohort exposed to, infected with or recovered from COVID-19 (not recorded which). J is TRBJ2-1 and V is TRBV3-1 (or the pseudogene TRBV3-2); 9 bases are a match to TRBD2. CDR3 amino acids: CASSQFSGSHSQFF. CDR3 DNA: TGTGCCAGCAGCCAATTTAGCGGGAGTCATTCTCAGTTCTTC.